A selection of T cell receptor beta chains follows, all from one sample in a study of cytomegalovirus exposure and HLA in healthy donors. Generated by immunoSEQ multiplex PCR, the TCRdb table keeps only in-frame clones and is missing some. The sample includes 150,000 to 200,000 clones, 70% to 85% seen only once; the top ten take under 8%. The sample consisted of PBMCs. The receptors were gathered from a man aged 50-59 years in good health and CMV-seropositive. Both conserved end residues are part of each CDR3. Fields, in order: CDR3 protein, CDR3 DNA, V gene, D gene, clone size, J gene. The D gene is left open where the match is weak. Some rows mark clone size as missing; the rest say once, few, many or name a class of expanded clone.

cdr3_aa: CASSYMGQGEGYTF; cdr3_nt: TGTGCCAGCAGCTACATGGGACAGGGTGAGGGCTACACCTTC; v_call: TRBV5-4; d_call: TRBD1; clone_size: once; j_call: TRBJ1-2
cdr3_aa: CASSPPGTGNTIYF; cdr3_nt: TGTGCCAGCAGCCCCCCAGGGACTGGAAACACCATATATTTT; v_call: TRBV5-4; d_call: -; clone_size: -; j_call: TRBJ1-3
cdr3_aa: CASSPGRSREKTQYF; cdr3_nt: TGTGCCAGCAGCCCCGGGAGAAGCAGGGAAAAGACCCAGTACTTC; v_call: TRBV5-4; d_call: -; clone_size: -; j_call: TRBJ2-5
cdr3_aa: CASSLTSFYNEQFF; cdr3_nt: TGCGCCAGCAGCTTGACTAGCTTCTACAATGAGCAGTTCTTC; v_call: TRBV5-1; d_call: -; clone_size: -; j_call: TRBJ2-1
cdr3_aa: CASSRRQGIGGEGEKLFF; cdr3_nt: TGTGCCAGTAGTAGACGACAGGGAATAGGAGGAGAAGGTGAAAAACTGTTTTTT; v_call: TRBV19; d_call: TRBD1; clone_size: -; j_call: TRBJ1-4
cdr3_aa: CASSDKTGVRTGELFF; cdr3_nt: TGTGCCAGCAGCGACAAAACGGGAGTGAGAACCGGGGAGCTGTTTTTT; v_call: TRBV9; d_call: -; clone_size: -; j_call: TRBJ2-2
cdr3_aa: CAWTPSSYNEQFF; cdr3_nt: TGTGCCTGGACACCTAGCTCCTACAATGAGCAGTTCTTC; v_call: TRBV30; d_call: -; clone_size: -; j_call: TRBJ2-1
cdr3_aa: CASSMKGQIGNQPQHF; cdr3_nt: TGTGCCAGTAGTATGAAAGGACAGATTGGCAATCAGCCCCAGCATTTT; v_call: TRBV19; d_call: -; clone_size: -; j_call: TRBJ1-5
cdr3_aa: CASSSSTGSQETQYF; cdr3_nt: TGCGCCAGCAGCTCCTCGACAGGGAGTCAAGAGACCCAGTACTTC; v_call: TRBV5-1; d_call: TRBD1; clone_size: -; j_call: TRBJ2-5
cdr3_aa: CASSLSGTSGRIEQFF; cdr3_nt: TGTGCCAGCAGCTTGAGCGGGACTAGCGGGAGAATTGAGCAGTTCTTC; v_call: TRBV5-4; d_call: TRBD2; clone_size: -; j_call: TRBJ2-1
cdr3_aa: CASSFAGGAGETQYF; cdr3_nt: TGTGCCAGCAGCTTCGCGGGGGGGGCGGGAGAGACCCAGTACTTC; v_call: TRBV11-1; d_call: TRBD2; clone_size: -; j_call: TRBJ2-5
cdr3_aa: CASSLEEGALYF; cdr3_nt: TGTGCCAGCAGCTTAGAGGAAGGGGCCCTATATTTT; v_call: TRBV7-6; d_call: -; clone_size: -; j_call: TRBJ1-3
cdr3_aa: CASNRQGGYGYTF; cdr3_nt: TGTGCCAGCAATCGGCAGGGTGGCTATGGCTACACCTTC; v_call: TRBV2; d_call: -; clone_size: -; j_call: TRBJ1-2
cdr3_aa: CASSVRAQRGQETQYF; cdr3_nt: TGTGCCAGCAGCGTAAGGGCCCAGCGGGGACAAGAGACCCAGTACTTC; v_call: TRBV9; d_call: TRBD2; clone_size: -; j_call: TRBJ2-5
cdr3_aa: CASSPGQNSYEQYF; cdr3_nt: TGCGCCAGCAGCCCTGGACAGAACTCCTACGAGCAGTACTTC; v_call: TRBV5-1; d_call: -; clone_size: once; j_call: TRBJ2-7
cdr3_aa: CASSPGQGGSSGELFF; cdr3_nt: TGTGCCAGCAGCCCCGGACAGGGTGGTAGTTCCGGGGAGCTGTTTTTT; v_call: TRBV6-6; d_call: TRBD1; clone_size: once; j_call: TRBJ2-2
cdr3_aa: CASSVDSGSPLHF; cdr3_nt: TGTGCCAGCAGCGTAGACTCCGGTTCACCCCTCCACTTT; v_call: TRBV9; d_call: -; clone_size: -; j_call: TRBJ1-6
cdr3_aa: CASSPGATTDYVYTF; cdr3_nt: TGTGCCAGCAGCCCCGGGGCCACTACGGACTATGTCTACACCTTC; v_call: TRBV5-4; d_call: -; clone_size: -; j_call: TRBJ1-2
cdr3_aa: CSARSEGELFF; cdr3_nt: TGCAGTGCTAGGAGTGAGGGGGAGCTGTTTTTT; v_call: TRBV20-1; d_call: -; clone_size: -; j_call: TRBJ2-2
cdr3_aa: CASSVVGGTGELFF; cdr3_nt: TGTGCCAGCAGCGTAGTGGGGGGAACCGGGGAGCTGTTTTTT; v_call: TRBV9; d_call: -; clone_size: -; j_call: TRBJ2-2